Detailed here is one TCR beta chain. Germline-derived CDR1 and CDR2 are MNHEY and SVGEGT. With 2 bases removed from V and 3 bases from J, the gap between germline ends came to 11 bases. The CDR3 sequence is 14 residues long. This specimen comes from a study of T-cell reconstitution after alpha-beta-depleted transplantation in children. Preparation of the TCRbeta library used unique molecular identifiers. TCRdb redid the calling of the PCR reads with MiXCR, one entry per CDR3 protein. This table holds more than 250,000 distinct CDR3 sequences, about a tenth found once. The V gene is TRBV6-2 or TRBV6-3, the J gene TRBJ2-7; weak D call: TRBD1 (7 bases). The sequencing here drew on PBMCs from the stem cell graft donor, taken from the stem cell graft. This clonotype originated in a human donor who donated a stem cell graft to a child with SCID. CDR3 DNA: TGTGCCAGCAGTTACCACAGGGGAGGCTACGAGCAGTACTTC. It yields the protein CASSYHRGGYEQYF.